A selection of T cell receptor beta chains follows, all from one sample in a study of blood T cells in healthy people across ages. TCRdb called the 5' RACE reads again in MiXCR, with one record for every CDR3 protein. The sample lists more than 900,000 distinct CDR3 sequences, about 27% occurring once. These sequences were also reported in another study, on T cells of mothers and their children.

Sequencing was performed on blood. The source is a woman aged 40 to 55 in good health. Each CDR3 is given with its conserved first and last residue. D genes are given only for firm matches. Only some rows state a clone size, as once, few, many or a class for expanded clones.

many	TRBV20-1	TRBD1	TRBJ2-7	TGCAGTGCTAGAGTCGGACAGGGGACGGGGGAGCAGTACTTC	CSARVGQGTGEQYF
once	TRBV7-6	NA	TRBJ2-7	TGTACCAGCAGCTTAGGGGGGGAGGCCGTCGAGCAGTACTTC	CTSSLGGEAVEQYF
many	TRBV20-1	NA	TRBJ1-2	TGCAGTGTTCCGGGACACAAAAACTATGGCTACACCTTC	CSVPGHKNYGYTF
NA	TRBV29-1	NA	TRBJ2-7	TGCAGCGTGCGGACGGACTCCTACGAGCAGTACTTC	CSVRTDSYEQYF
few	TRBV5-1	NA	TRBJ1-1	TGCGCCAGCAGCCTACCCCCGACAGAAAACACTGAAGCTTTCTTT	CASSLPPTENTEAFF
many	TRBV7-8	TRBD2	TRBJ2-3	TGTGCCAGCAGCTTAGACCCGGGGGGGCGGATAGATACGCAGTATTTT	CASSLDPGGRIDTQYF
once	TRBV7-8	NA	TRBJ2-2	TGTGCCAGCAGCTTAACGAAGGCCGACGGCGGGGAGCTGTTTTTT	CASSLTKADGGELFF
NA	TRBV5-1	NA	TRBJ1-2	TGCGCCAGCAGCTTCGGCGGAGAGGGGATAGATGGAGGCTACACCTTC	CASSFGGEGIDGGYTF
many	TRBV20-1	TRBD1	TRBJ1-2	TGCAGTGCCCCGAAGGACGGGGACAGCTCCTATGGCTACACCTTC	CSAPKDGDSSYGYTF
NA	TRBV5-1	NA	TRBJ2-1	TGCGCCAGCAGCAAAGGGGGTGTCTGGGAGCAGTTCTTC	CASSKGGVWEQFF
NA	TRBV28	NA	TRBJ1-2	TGTGCCAGCAGTCTCCCACTGCGAGGGCACTATGGCCACACCTTC	CASSLPLRGHYGHTF